A selection of T cell receptor beta chains follows, all from one sample in a study of cytomegalovirus exposure and HLA in healthy donors. Produced via immunoSEQ multiplex PCR; TCRdb's table is partial and in-frame only. The table shows roughly 130,000 clones, with over 80% occurring only once. Sequenced sample: PBMCs. These receptors were obtained from a man aged 25-45 years in good health and CMV-seronegative. CDR3s leave out the opening cysteine and the closing phenylalanine or tryptophan. The order of the fields is J gene, V gene, CDR3 protein.

j_call: TRBJ2-1
v_call: TRBV6-6
cdr3_aa: ASSSTDYPEQF

j_call: TRBJ2-2
v_call: TRBV29-1
cdr3_aa: SVARPGGYTGELF

j_call: TRBJ1-1
v_call: TRBV7-8
cdr3_aa: ASSIGPNTEAF

j_call: TRBJ2-7
v_call: TRBV5-4
cdr3_aa: ASSPRDRSIYEQY

j_call: TRBJ1-6
v_call: TRBV6-1
cdr3_aa: ASSERGIDNSPLH

j_call: TRBJ2-6
v_call: TRBV6-1
cdr3_aa: ASSEGWVGGRGANVLT

j_call: TRBJ2-1
v_call: TRBV9
cdr3_aa: ASSYASGGGYNEQF

j_call: TRBJ2-7
v_call: TRBV5-4
cdr3_aa: ASSLWGQGASEQY

j_call: TRBJ2-7
v_call: TRBV19
cdr3_aa: ASSIYSGTRPYEQY

j_call: TRBJ1-2
v_call: TRBV5-8
cdr3_aa: ASSFARTVNYGYT

j_call: TRBJ1-5
v_call: TRBV28
cdr3_aa: ASSLRSGNQPQH

j_call: TRBJ2-7
v_call: TRBV28
cdr3_aa: ASREPGLRQY

j_call: TRBJ2-4
v_call: TRBV30
cdr3_aa: AWSVVRGNIQY

j_call: TRBJ2-1
v_call: TRBV7-8
cdr3_aa: ASSYRDRGTVAYNEQF

j_call: TRBJ1-2
v_call: TRBV27
cdr3_aa: ASSLTGTGGYT

j_call: TRBJ1-6
v_call: TRBV2
cdr3_aa: ASKQGWSSYNSPLH

j_call: TRBJ1-5
v_call: TRBV4-1
cdr3_aa: ASSQEFGDSFLGNQPQH

j_call: TRBJ1-4
v_call: TRBV18
cdr3_aa: ASSPPETNEKLF

j_call: TRBJ1-6
v_call: TRBV5-4
cdr3_aa: ASSLAAGGSNSPLH

j_call: TRBJ2-2
v_call: TRBV4-1
cdr3_aa: ASSQDRDSANTGELF

j_call: TRBJ1-2
v_call: TRBV5-6
cdr3_aa: ASSAASGAYPMGYT

j_call: NA
v_call: TRBV6-1
cdr3_aa: ASPPGLAGHYEQY

j_call: TRBJ2-3
v_call: TRBV9
cdr3_aa: ASSVVGGGYPDTQY

j_call: TRBJ1-4
v_call: TRBV7-2
cdr3_aa: ASRLTGGPTNEKLF

j_call: TRBJ1-1
v_call: TRBV6-5
cdr3_aa: ASTYRGGNTEAF

j_call: TRBJ2-7
v_call: TRBV5-1
cdr3_aa: ASSRQDSYEQY

j_call: TRBJ1-2
v_call: TRBV6-1
cdr3_aa: ASGPTLNYGYT

j_call: TRBJ2-1
v_call: TRBV4-2
cdr3_aa: ASSQEVTSGYNEQF

j_call: TRBJ2-5
v_call: TRBV7-9
cdr3_aa: ASSPLPGDQETQY